This T cell receptor (beta chain) was profiled in a study of cytomegalovirus exposure and HLA in healthy donors. Findings and limits, study-wide: When analyzed later, a missense DCLRE1C variant was found to be linked to TCR beta V- and J-gene trimming.

60 Vbeta and 13 Jbeta primers were used in PCR. Sequencing used immunoSEQ multiplex PCR; TCRdb keeps in-frame clones, though not all of them. This table holds around 150,000 clones, around 81% found once. The ends were cut back, 2 bases at V and 2 bases at J, with 11 bases in the middle. Germline CDR1 is SGHRS and CDR2 is YFSETQ. This CDR3 contains 14 residues. Regarding this clone: What it binds is not known.

The chain is built from TRBV5-1 and TRBJ2-7; maybe TRBD2 (7 bases). Sequenced material: PBMCs. This TCR was recovered from a man aged 35 to 55 in good health and CMV-seropositive. The CDR3 coding sequence is TGCGCCAGCAGCTTAAGAGGGGGGGCCTACGAGCAGTACTTC. It codes for CASSLRGGAYEQYF.